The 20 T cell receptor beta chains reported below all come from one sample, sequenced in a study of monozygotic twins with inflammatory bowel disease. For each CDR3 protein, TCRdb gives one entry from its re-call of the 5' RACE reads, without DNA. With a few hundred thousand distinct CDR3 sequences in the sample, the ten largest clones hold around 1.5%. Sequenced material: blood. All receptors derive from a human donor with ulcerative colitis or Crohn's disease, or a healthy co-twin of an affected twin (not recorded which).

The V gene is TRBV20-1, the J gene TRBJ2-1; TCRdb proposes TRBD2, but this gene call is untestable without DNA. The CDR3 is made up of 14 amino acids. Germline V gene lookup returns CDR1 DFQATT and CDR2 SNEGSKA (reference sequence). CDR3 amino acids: CSARVSGLRNEQFF.

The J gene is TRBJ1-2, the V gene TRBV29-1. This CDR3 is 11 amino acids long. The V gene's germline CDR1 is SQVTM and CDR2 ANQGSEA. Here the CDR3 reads CSGGGGNGYTF. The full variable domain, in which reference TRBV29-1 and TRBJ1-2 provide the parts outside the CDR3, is SAVISQKPSRDICQRGTSLTIQCQVDSQVTMMFWYRQQPGQSLTLIATANQGSEATYESGFVIDKFPISRPNLTFSTLTVSNMSPEDSSIYLCSGGGGNGYTFGSGTRLTVV.

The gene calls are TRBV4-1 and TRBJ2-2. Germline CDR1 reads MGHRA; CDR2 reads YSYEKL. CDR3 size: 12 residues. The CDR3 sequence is CASSQVVGELFF.

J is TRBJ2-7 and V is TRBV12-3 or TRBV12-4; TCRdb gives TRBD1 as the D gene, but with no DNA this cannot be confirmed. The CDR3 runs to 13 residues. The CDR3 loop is CASSWTFPYEQYF.

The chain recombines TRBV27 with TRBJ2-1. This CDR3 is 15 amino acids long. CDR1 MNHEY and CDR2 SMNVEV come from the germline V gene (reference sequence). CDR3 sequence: CASSLSRFSYNEQFF.

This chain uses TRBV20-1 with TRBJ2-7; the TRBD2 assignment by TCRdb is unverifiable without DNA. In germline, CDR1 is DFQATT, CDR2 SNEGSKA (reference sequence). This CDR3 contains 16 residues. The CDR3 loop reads CSASRTSGVPSYEQYF.

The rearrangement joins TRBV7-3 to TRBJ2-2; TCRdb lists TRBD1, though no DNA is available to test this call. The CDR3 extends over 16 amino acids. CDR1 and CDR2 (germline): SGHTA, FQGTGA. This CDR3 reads CASSLRMGQDTGELFF.

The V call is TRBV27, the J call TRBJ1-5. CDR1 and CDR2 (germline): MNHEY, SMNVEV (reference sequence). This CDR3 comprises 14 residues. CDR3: CASSFERGNQPQHF.

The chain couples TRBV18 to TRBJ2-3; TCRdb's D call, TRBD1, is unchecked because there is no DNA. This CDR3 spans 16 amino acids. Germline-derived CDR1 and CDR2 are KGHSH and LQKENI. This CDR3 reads CASSPPNGGTTDTQYF.

The CDR3 loop is CASSLYGTPGNTIYF. The chain joins TRBV27 to TRBJ1-3; with no DNA, the TCRdb D assignment of TRBD1 cannot be verified. Germline CDR1 reads MNHEY; CDR2 reads SMNVEV (reference sequence). The CDR3 contains 15 residues.

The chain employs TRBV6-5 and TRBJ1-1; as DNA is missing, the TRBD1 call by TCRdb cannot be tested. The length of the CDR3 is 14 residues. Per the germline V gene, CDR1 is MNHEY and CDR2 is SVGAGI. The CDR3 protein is CASSYRQGYTEAFF.

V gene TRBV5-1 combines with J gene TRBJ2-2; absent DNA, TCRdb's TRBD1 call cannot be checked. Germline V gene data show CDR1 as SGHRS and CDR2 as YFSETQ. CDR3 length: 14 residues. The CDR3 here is CASSRGANTGELFF.

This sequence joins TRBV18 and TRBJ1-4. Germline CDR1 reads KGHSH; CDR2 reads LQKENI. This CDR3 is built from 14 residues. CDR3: CASSLPSTTGKLFF.

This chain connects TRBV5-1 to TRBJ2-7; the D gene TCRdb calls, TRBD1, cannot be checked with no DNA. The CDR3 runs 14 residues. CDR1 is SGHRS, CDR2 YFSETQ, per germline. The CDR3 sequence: CASSLDGAGYEQYF.

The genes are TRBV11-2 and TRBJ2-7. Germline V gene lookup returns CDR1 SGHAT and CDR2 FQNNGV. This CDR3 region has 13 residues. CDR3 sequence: CASSLSGVYEQYF.

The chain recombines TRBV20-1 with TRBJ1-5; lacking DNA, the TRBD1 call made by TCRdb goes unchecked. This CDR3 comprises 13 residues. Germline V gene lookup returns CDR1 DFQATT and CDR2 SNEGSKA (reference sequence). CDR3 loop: CSALVTGEQPQHF.

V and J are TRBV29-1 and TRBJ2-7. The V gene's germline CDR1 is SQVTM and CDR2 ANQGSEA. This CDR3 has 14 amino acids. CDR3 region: CSVEGSGSSYEQYF.

CDR3 sequence: CASMLGADRADTQYF. This chain connects TRBV5-1 to TRBJ2-3; TCRdb reports TRBD1, a call that lacks DNA to check it against. This CDR3 region has 15 residues. In germline, CDR1 is SGHRS, CDR2 YFSETQ.

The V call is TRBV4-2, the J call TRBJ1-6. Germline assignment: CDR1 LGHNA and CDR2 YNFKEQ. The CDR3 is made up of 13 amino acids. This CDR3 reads CASSQEKFSPLHF.

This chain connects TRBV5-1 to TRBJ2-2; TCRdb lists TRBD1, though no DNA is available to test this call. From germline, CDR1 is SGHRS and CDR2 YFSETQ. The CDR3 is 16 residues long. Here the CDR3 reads CASSIYRGLNTGELFF.